The rows below give T cell receptor beta chains drawn from one sample of a study of OX40 agonist ivuxolimab in advanced cancers. Sequencing was performed with immunoSEQ multiplex PCR; in TCRdb, only in-frame clones are kept and a portion is missing. The sample gives tens of thousands of clones, about 90% of which show up once; 0.3% to 0.35% is in the top ten. This specimen consisted of CD4+ or CD8+ T cells sorted from blood, obtained in a trial of the OX40 agonist ivuxolimab. Receptor source: an adult with an advanced solid tumor such as melanoma, head and neck, liver or kidney cancer. Both conserved end residues are part of each CDR3. Each record gives: clone size, J gene, D gene, V gene, CDR3 DNA, CDR3 protein. The D gene is left open where the match is weak. The listing skips clone size in some rows; elsewhere it reads once, few, many or a size class.

clone size: NA; J gene: TRBJ2-1; D gene: TRBD2; V gene: TRBV19; CDR3 DNA: TGTGCCAGTAGTACGACTAGCGGGGCCTACAATGAGCAGTTCTTC; CDR3 protein: CASSTTSGAYNEQFF
clone size: NA; J gene: TRBJ1-1; D gene: NA; V gene: TRBV29-1; CDR3 DNA: TGCAGCGTTGCCTATATGAACACTGAAGCTTTCTTT; CDR3 protein: CSVAYMNTEAFF
clone size: NA; J gene: TRBJ1-5; D gene: TRBD1; V gene: TRBV6-1; CDR3 DNA: TGTGCCAGCAGTGCAAAAGGCGGGACAGGTGGGCATCAGCCCCAGCATTTT; CDR3 protein: CASSAKGGTGGHQPQHF
clone size: NA; J gene: TRBJ1-6; D gene: TRBD1; V gene: TRBV11-2; CDR3 DNA: TGTGCCAGCAGCCCAACCGGGACAGGGGGCGCGTATAATTCACCCCTCCACTTT; CDR3 protein: CASSPTGTGGAYNSPLHF
clone size: NA; J gene: TRBJ1-1; D gene: TRBD1; V gene: TRBV28; CDR3 DNA: TGTGCCAGCAGTTTTTACAGGGGGCGGCCTGAAGCTTTCTTT; CDR3 protein: CASSFYRGRPEAFF
clone size: NA; J gene: TRBJ1-2; D gene: NA; V gene: TRBV6-6; CDR3 DNA: TGTGCCAGCAGTTACCAGCTCACAGGGAACTATGGCTACACCTTC; CDR3 protein: CASSYQLTGNYGYTF
clone size: NA; J gene: TRBJ2-3; D gene: NA; V gene: TRBV27; CDR3 DNA: TGTGCCAGTCGACAGGAGTCGAGCACAGATACGCAGTATTTT; CDR3 protein: CASRQESSTDTQYF
clone size: NA; J gene: TRBJ1-2; D gene: TRBD1; V gene: TRBV14; CDR3 DNA: TGTGCCAGCAGCCAATCCGGGACAGCCTACTATGGCTACACCTTC; CDR3 protein: CASSQSGTAYYGYTF
clone size: NA; J gene: TRBJ2-5; D gene: NA; V gene: TRBV7-9; CDR3 DNA: TGTGCCAGCAGCCCGAGGGGGGCAGAGACCCAGTACTTC; CDR3 protein: CASSPRGAETQYF
clone size: NA; J gene: TRBJ1-4; D gene: TRBD1; V gene: TRBV5-4; CDR3 DNA: TGTGCCAGCAGCTCAGGACAGGGCGGGAAACTGTTTTTT; CDR3 protein: CASSSGQGGKLFF
clone size: NA; J gene: TRBJ2-1; D gene: TRBD2; V gene: TRBV10-3; CDR3 DNA: TGTGCCATCAGTGAGATAGCTAGCGGGGTGTCCTACAATGAGCAGTTCTTC; CDR3 protein: CAISEIASGVSYNEQFF
clone size: NA; J gene: TRBJ1-2; D gene: NA; V gene: TRBV7-2; CDR3 DNA: TGTGCCAGCAGCTTAGTTACGGGGCCCAACTATGGCTACACCTTC; CDR3 protein: CASSLVTGPNYGYTF
clone size: NA; J gene: TRBJ1-4; D gene: NA; V gene: TRBV9; CDR3 DNA: TGTGCCAGCAGCCCCGGGGGGATCGGAGTTAATGAAAAACTGTTTTTT; CDR3 protein: CASSPGGIGVNEKLFF
clone size: NA; J gene: TRBJ1-1; D gene: NA; V gene: TRBV25-1; CDR3 DNA: TGTGCCAGCAAGCCCCAGGGTCAGGCGAACACTGAAGCTTTCTTT; CDR3 protein: CASKPQGQANTEAFF
clone size: NA; J gene: TRBJ2-3; D gene: NA; V gene: TRBV29-1; CDR3 DNA: TGCAGCGTCCGGATCAAGGCAGATACGCAGTATTTT; CDR3 protein: CSVRIKADTQYF
clone size: NA; J gene: TRBJ2-3; D gene: NA; V gene: TRBV6-4; CDR3 DNA: TGTGCCAGCAGGGACCAGACAACCACAGATACGCAGTATTTT; CDR3 protein: CASRDQTTTDTQYF
clone size: NA; J gene: TRBJ2-5; D gene: NA; V gene: TRBV2; CDR3 DNA: TGTGCCAGCAGTGAAGTTGGTGTGGCCCAAGAGACCCAGTACTTC; CDR3 protein: CASSEVGVAQETQYF
clone size: NA; J gene: TRBJ1-1; D gene: NA; V gene: TRBV2; CDR3 DNA: TGTGCCAGCAGCCCCTTTATCGGGGTCCCTGAAGCTTTCTTT; CDR3 protein: CASSPFIGVPEAFF
clone size: NA; J gene: TRBJ2-6; D gene: TRBD1; V gene: TRBV5-1; CDR3 DNA: TGCGCCAGCAGCGTAGGGACAGAACGTGGGGCCAACGTCCTGACTTTC; CDR3 protein: CASSVGTERGANVLTF
clone size: NA; J gene: TRBJ2-6; D gene: NA; V gene: TRBV7-2; CDR3 DNA: TGTGCCGGCAGCCGAATGGAGGGGGGCACTGGGGCCAACGTCCTGACTTTC; CDR3 protein: CAGSRMEGGTGANVLTF
clone size: once; J gene: TRBJ1-2; D gene: TRBD1; V gene: TRBV6-5; CDR3 DNA: TGTGCCAGCAGTACGGGGACAGGGGGCACCTATGGCTACACCTTC; CDR3 protein: CASSTGTGGTYGYTF
clone size: NA; J gene: TRBJ2-1; D gene: NA; V gene: TRBV6-5; CDR3 DNA: TGTGCCAGCAGGGCCGGGACACAGTACAATGAGCAGTTCTTC; CDR3 protein: CASRAGTQYNEQFF
clone size: NA; J gene: TRBJ2-2; D gene: NA; V gene: TRBV7-9; CDR3 DNA: TGTGCCAGCAGCTCCGTGACAGGCCTCGGCACCGGGGAGCTGTTTTTT; CDR3 protein: CASSSVTGLGTGELFF
clone size: NA; J gene: TRBJ1-2; D gene: NA; V gene: TRBV19; CDR3 DNA: TGTGCCAGTAGTATAGTCGGGGTAAACGCGGCGGATGGCTACACCTTC; CDR3 protein: CASSIVGVNAADGYTF
clone size: NA; J gene: TRBJ1-6; D gene: NA; V gene: TRBV2; CDR3 DNA: TGTGCCAGCAGTGACGGGCTCGATTCACCCCTCCACTTT; CDR3 protein: CASSDGLDSPLHF
clone size: NA; J gene: TRBJ2-7; D gene: NA; V gene: TRBV5-1; CDR3 DNA: TGCGCCAGCAGCTCACAAGCGGGACACGTCGAGCAGTACTTC; CDR3 protein: CASSSQAGHVEQYF
clone size: once; J gene: TRBJ2-7; D gene: NA; V gene: TRBV28; CDR3 DNA: TGTGCCAGCAGCCCCCCCCTTAGCGGAGTTTTTCCAACCAGCTCCTACGAGCAGTACTTC; CDR3 protein: CASSPPLSGVFPTSSYEQYF
clone size: NA; J gene: TRBJ1-4; D gene: TRBD1; V gene: TRBV18; CDR3 DNA: TGTGCCAGCTCACCCCGGGACAGGGATACTAATGAAAAACTGTTTTTT; CDR3 protein: CASSPRDRDTNEKLFF